Shown below are 21 T cell receptor beta chains from a single sample sequenced in a study of molecular identifiers for immune sequencing clone quantification. TCRdb redid the calling of the PCR reads with MiXCR, one entry per CDR3 protein. Of about 70,000 distinct CDR3 sequences in the sample, less than 20% were seen once. Sequences were obtained from naive CD8+ T cells from blood, with Jurkat cell RNA spiked in. As for subset: FACS-sorted CD8+CD4-CCR7+CD45RA+ naive T cells. These TCRs come from a human donor in good health. Some libraries in this study had Jurkat cell RNA spiked in.

This clonotype was detected many times. V usage is TRBV5-6 and J usage is TRBJ2-3; no clear D. The V and J ends lost 3 bases and 4 bases respectively, with 6 bases between them. This CDR3 region has 12 residues. Germline assignment: CDR1 SGHDT and CDR2 YYEEEE. The CDR3 here is CASSSGPDTQYF. In nucleotides, the CDR3 is TGTGCCAGCAGCTCGGGCCCAGATACGCAGTATTTT.

About this clonotype: The CDR3 does not close with the conserved phenylalanine or tryptophan, likely indicating a read error. The chain couples TRBV5-3 to TRBJ2-5; D unresolved. TRBV5-3 is an open reading frame whose function is uncertain. CDR3 length: 11 residues. The CDR3 DNA is TGTGCCAGCAGCTTGTATGAGACCCAGTACCTC. It encodes CASSLYETQYL.

As regards this clonotype: This could be a read error, since a much larger clone is one nucleotide away. The V and J genes are TRBV28 and TRBJ1-6; the match to TRBD1 covers 9 bases. Germline V gives CDR1 MDHEN, CDR2 SYDVKM. The CDR3 length is 16 residues. CDR3 nucleotides: TGTGTCAGCAGGGGACAGGGAGGTGACTATAATTCACCCCTCCACTTT. Residues: CVSRGQGGDYNSPLHF.

The rearrangement uses TRBV12-5 and TRBJ1-1; D gene unclear. Germline CDR1 and CDR2: LGHNT and FRNRAP. V shed 2 bases and J shed 12 bases, with 16 bases lying between them. The CDR3 loop spans 13 amino acids. The CDR3 sequence: CASGLIEDGPTFF. CDR3 sequence (DNA): TGTGCTAGTGGTTTGATAGAAGACGGGCCGACTTTCTTT.

This clonotype has a count of ten or more. V usage is TRBV15 and J usage is TRBJ1-3, with a possible D match to TRBD1 (6 bases). Germline V lookup: CDR1 LNHNV, CDR2 YYDKDF (reference sequence). The CDR3 runs 14 residues. V gave up 3 bases and J gave up 6 bases, with 12 bases separating them. The CDR3 is CATSSRGGINTIYF. CDR3 in DNA: TGTGCCACCAGCAGCAGGGGAGGTATAAACACCATATATTTT.

This clonotype was seen more than once but under ten times. The chain recombines TRBV12-3 or TRBV12-4 with TRBJ1-2; D not resolved. The CDR3 loop spans 14 amino acids. Trimming took 4 bases from V and 3 from J, leaving 12 bases between them. The CDR3 reads CASSSETGDYGYTF. DNA for the CDR3: TGTGCCAGCAGTTCCGAGACGGGCGACTATGGCTACACCTTC.

Details on this clonotype: Possible read error: a much larger clone is one base away. The CDR3 DNA reads as TGTACCAGCAGCACGTACCAAGAGACCCAGTACTTC. Amino acids: CTSSTYQETQYF. The chain recombines TRBV7-9 with TRBJ2-5; D is unresolved. This CDR3 is 12 amino acids long. Germline loops: CDR1 SEHNR, CDR2 FQNEAQ (reference sequence).

This clonotype was recorded many times. The V call is TRBV4-1, the J call TRBJ2-2; a weak D match, TRBD1 (5 bases). Trimming shortened V by 1 base and J by 5 bases, and 11 bases separated the two germline ends. The CDR3 totals 15 residues. CDR1 is MGHRA and CDR2 is YSYEKL in the germline V gene. The CDR3 DNA reads TGCGCCAGCAGCCAAGTTCAGGGTGGGACCGGGGAGCTGTTTTTT. Residues: CASSQVQGGTGELFF.

The chain uses TRBV27 and TRBJ2-1, with 15 bases identical to TRBD2. Germline trimming cut 5 bases from V and 7 bases from J; bases unmatched to any gene: 9. Germline CDR1 is MNHEY and CDR2 is SMNVEV (reference sequence). This CDR3 comprises 17 residues. CDR3 nucleotide sequence: TGTGCCAGCAGTCCAGCCTCAGGACTAGCGGGGGGGAATGAGCAGTTCTTC. It yields the protein CASSPASGLAGGNEQFF.

The table lists this clonotype with a few counts. The J gene is TRBJ2-1, the V gene TRBV13, with unresolved D. The V gene lost 5 bases and the J gene lost 5 bases, with 16 bases spanning the gap. The germline gives CDR1 PRHDT, CDR2 FYEKMQ (reference sequence). This CDR3 has 15 residues. The CDR3 reads CASSPPNGWHNEQFF. The DNA for the CDR3 is TGTGCCAGCAGCCCGCCGAACGGGTGGCACAATGAGCAGTTCTTC.

This clonotype has at least ten counts. The chain employs TRBV5-1 and TRBJ2-1; 8 bases align to TRBD2. This CDR3 is built from 20 residues. Trimming cost V 0 bases and J 1 base; bases outside gene matches: 15. The germline CDR1 and CDR2 sequences are SGHRS and YFSETQ. The CDR3 DNA is TGCGCCAGCAGCTTGGGCTTAAACTACGGGCCTAGCGGGTCCTACAATGAGCAGTTCTTC. As protein: CASSLGLNYGPSGSYNEQFF.

In DNA form, the CDR3 reads TGTGCCAGCAGTTTGTGGGAGCTGGGCGAGCAGTACTTC. Amino acids: CASSLWELGEQYF. The gene calls are TRBV27 and TRBJ2-7; D is perhaps TRBD2 (5 bases). CDR1 is MNHEY, CDR2 SMNVEV, per germline (reference sequence). Trimming stripped 3 bases from V and 6 bases from J, with 12 bases between. The CDR3 is made up of 13 amino acids.

This clonotype was detected ten times or more. The chain combines TRBV16 with TRBJ1-1; D call uncertain. Trimming removed 0 bases at V and 6 bases at J, with 8 bases between. The length of the CDR3 is 13 residues. Germline values: CDR1 KGHSY, CDR2 FQNENV. CDR3 loop: CASSQSTVAEAFF. The DNA for the CDR3 is TGTGCCAGCAGCCAATCCACAGTGGCTGAAGCTTTCTTT.

This clonotype was picked up many times. CDR3 DNA sequence: TGCAGTGCTAGAGGTTATAGACTAGCGGGCATCGCTAGCACAGATACGCAGTATTTT. Translation gives CSARGYRLAGIASTDTQYF. This chain uses TRBV20-1 with TRBJ2-3; 10 nucleotides agree with TRBD2. CDR1 and CDR2 (germline): DFQATT, SNEGSKA (reference sequence). The CDR3 consists of 19 residues. V shed 1 base and J 0 bases; nucleotides not matched to a gene: 13.

V and J are TRBV6-5 and TRBJ1-5; TRBD1 matches 8 bases. V was pared by 6 bases and J by 7 bases, with 11 bases of the junction left unmatched. The CDR3 has 15 residues. Per germline, CDR1 MNHEY and CDR2 SVGAGI. The DNA for the CDR3 is TGTGCCAGCAGGGCCGGGACAGGACCTAACCAGCCCCAGCATTTT. Its translation: CASRAGTGPNQPQHF.

This clonotype was picked up many times. This chain uses TRBV12-3 or TRBV12-4 with TRBJ2-2, with D perhaps TRBD2 (6 bases). The CDR3 loop spans 16 amino acids. V lost 8 bases to trimming and J lost 0 bases, with 16 bases between them. CDR3 protein: CASLLTGGTNTGELFF. CDR3 coding DNA: TGTGCCAGCCTGCTAACGGGCGGGACGAACACCGGGGAGCTGTTTTTT.

This clonotype was counted ten times or more. This chain links TRBV7-9 with TRBJ2-5; TRBD2 might be the D (6 bases). Germline V gene data show CDR1 as SEHNR and CDR2 as FQNEAQ (reference sequence). V lost 4 bases and J lost 2, with 11 bases in between. This CDR3 region has 14 residues. CDR3 amino acids: CASSSGLLQETQYF. DNA for the CDR3: TGTGCCAGCAGCTCGGGACTGCTACAAGAGACCCAGTACTTC.

V is TRBV6-1 and J is TRBJ2-7; 7 bases are a match to TRBD1. Germline lookup yields CDR1 MNHNS and CDR2 SASEGT. V lost 2 bases and J lost 4; bases outside the gene matches: 2. This CDR3 has 13 residues. The CDR3 bases are TGTGCCAGCAGTGAAAGGGGGCCGTACGAGCAGTACTTC. Its translation: CASSERGPYEQYF.

Remarks on this clonotype: The junction differs from germline at one of its ends, possibly a read error. The CDR3 region has the DNA TGCAGCGTTGGAAGCGGGAGGGAGACAGATACGCAGTGTTTT. Encoded protein: CSVGSGRETDTQCF. The chain uses TRBV29-1 and TRBJ2-3; TRBD2 aligns across 10 bases. CDR3 size: 14 residues. Germline V CDR1 and CDR2: SQVTM, ANQGSEA.

The sample holds a few counts of this clonotype. V and J are TRBV20-1 and TRBJ1-5; 7 bases are shared with TRBD1. J was trimmed by 2 bases and V by 1 base; bases with no gene match: 14. Germline V gene sequence: CDR1 DFQATT, CDR2 SNEGSKA (reference sequence). The CDR3 is made up of 18 amino acids. The DNA of the CDR3 is TGCAGTGCTAGAGGGGGAGGCAGGGGGGTCTCTGGCAATCAGCCCCAGCATTTT. Amino acid sequence: CSARGGGRGVSGNQPQHF.

This clonotype showed up many times. This chain joins TRBV19 and TRBJ2-2; weak D call: TRBD2 (5 bases). V was shortened by 1 base and J by 4 bases, with 16 bases between the two germline ends. CDR1 is LNHDA, CDR2 SQIVND, per germline (reference sequence). This CDR3 has 17 residues. The CDR3 spells CASSIVPRGSGTGELFF. The CDR3 DNA reads as TGTGCCAGTAGTATAGTTCCAAGAGGGAGCGGCACCGGGGAGCTGTTTTTT. Full variable domain (outside the CDR3, taken from reference TRBV19 and TRBJ2-2): DGGITQSPKYLFRKEGQNVTLSCEQNLNHDAMYWYRQDPGQGLRLIYYSQIVNDFQKGDIAEGYSVSREKKESFPLTVTSAQKNPTAFYLCASSIVPRGSGTGELFFGEGSRLTVL.